This entry features one TCR beta chain sequence. It lacks a known antigen. No quality values exist for individual bases; no much larger clone is one base distant. The data belong to a study of blood T cell repertoires in COVID-19 (TCRdb year 2020). Describing the broader study: Samples from collaborators originated in the United States, Italy and Spain and spanned both the acute and convalescent phases of COVID-19. The prospective study material was composed of cDNA or gDNA derived from T cells, B-cell-depleted T cells, or PBMCs. Subjects who had been exposed to COVID-19, were actively infected with it, or had recovered from it provided the deeply sampled blood TCRbeta repertoires that made up the dataset. A freely available public database, intended as a resource for researchers studying the immune response to SARS-CoV-2, is where the repertoires were released. Samples came from the ongoing ImmuneRACE study (first 160 participants) plus 1,254 subjects from 6 global collaborators. Nearly every sample came with metadata listing a de-identified subject ID, COVID-19 status, age in years and sex. Where available, HLA class I and class II types were taken from metadata supplied by the sample provider and were not determined by assay-based typing. Findings and caveats that apply to the study as a whole: The quantity of clinical and demographic metadata differed by source and by participant and was supplied without curation.

TCRbeta CDR3 regions were amplified from genomic DNA by means of the immunoSEQ Assay, a bias-controlled multiplex PCR. The study's processing was this. The number of nucleated cells in each sample was estimated by amplification of reference gene primers within the assay. To quantify the absolute abundance of each unique TCRbeta CDR3 rearrangement, sequence reads were collapsed and filtered. For each sample, productive Simpson clonality was calculated as the square root of Simpson's diversity index across productive rearrangements. The source is immuneACCESS, and TCRdb retained only in-frame sequences with V and J called. Part of the clones is not carried over; for the studies checked, unresolved V genes explain less than half of this, and the remainder is unexplained. V and J calls plus clone size are reproduced from that table; the DNA served to infer D and trimming. The sample table lists 150,000 or so clones, roughly 90% of them with a count of one. The ten largest make up around 1.5% of the sample.

Collaborating institutions collected whole blood in K2EDTA tubes following their own protocols. For TCRbeta analysis, collaborators shipped samples in one of three forms: frozen whole blood, isolated PBMCs, or DNA extracted from either of those sample types. The germline V gene encodes CDR1 SGHRS and CDR2 YFSETQ. The CDR3 holds 14 amino acids from the cysteine to the phenylalanine. Here the CDR3 DNA is all that survives: 42 bases in frame from base 1. V drops 5 bases and J drops 2 bases, leaving 11 bases in between. The sequenced sample was peripheral blood. The rearranged chain carries TRBV5-1 and TRBJ1-3; the D segment could be TRBD1, given 6 matching bases. The sequence was obtained from a woman between 45 and 65 years old with acute or convalescent COVID-19. The CDR3 protein: CASRSGTTGNTIYF. The DNA reads as follows: TGCGCCAGCAGGTCTGGGACAACTGGAAACACCATATATTTT.